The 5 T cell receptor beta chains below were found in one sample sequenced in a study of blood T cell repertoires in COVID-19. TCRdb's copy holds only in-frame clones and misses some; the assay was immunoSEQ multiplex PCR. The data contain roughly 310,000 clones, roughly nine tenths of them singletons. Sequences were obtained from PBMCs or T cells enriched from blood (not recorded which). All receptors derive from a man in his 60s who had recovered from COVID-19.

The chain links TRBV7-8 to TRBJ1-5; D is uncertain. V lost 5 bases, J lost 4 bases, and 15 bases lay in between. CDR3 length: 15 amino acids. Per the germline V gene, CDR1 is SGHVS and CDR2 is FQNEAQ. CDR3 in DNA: TGTGCCAGCAGCCCCCCAGGCGTTAGTAATCAGCCCCAGCATTTT. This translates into CASSPPGVSNQPQHF.

CDR3 amino acids: CASSQGGLNEKLFF. The DNA of the CDR3 is TGTGCCAGCAGTCAGGGGGGCCTTAATGAAAAACTGTTTTTT. The J gene is TRBJ1-4, the V gene TRBV9; the match to TRBD1 covers 7 bases. V was pared by 5 bases and J by 4 bases, with 5 bases of the junction left unmatched. In germline, CDR1 is SGDLS, CDR2 YYNGEE. The CDR3 loop spans 14 amino acids. The variable domain in full, completed from reference TRBV9 and TRBJ1-4, reads DSGVTQTPKHLITATGQRVTLRCSPRSGDLSVYWYQQSLDQGLQFLIQYYNGEERAKGNILERFSAQQFPDLHSELNLSSLELGDSALYFCASSQGGLNEKLFFGSGTQLSVL.

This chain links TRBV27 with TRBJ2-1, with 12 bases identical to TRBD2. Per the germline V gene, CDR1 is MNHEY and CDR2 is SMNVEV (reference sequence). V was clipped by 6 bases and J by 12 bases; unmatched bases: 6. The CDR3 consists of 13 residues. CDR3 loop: CASRPTSGRPQFF. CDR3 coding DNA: TGTGCCAGCAGACCGACTAGCGGGAGACCGCAGTTCTTC.

CDR3 DNA sequence: TGTGCCAGCAGTTCCGGACCGGGACAGGGTAAATTAGCTAATGAAAAACTGTTTTTT. It specifies CASSSGPGQGKLANEKLFF. The gene calls are TRBV27 and TRBJ1-4, with 9 bases fitting TRBD1. CDR1 is MNHEY, CDR2 SMNVEV, per germline (reference sequence). The CDR3 sequence is 19 residues long. The V segment lost 4 bases and the J segment 3 bases; nucleotides outside the gene matches: 15.

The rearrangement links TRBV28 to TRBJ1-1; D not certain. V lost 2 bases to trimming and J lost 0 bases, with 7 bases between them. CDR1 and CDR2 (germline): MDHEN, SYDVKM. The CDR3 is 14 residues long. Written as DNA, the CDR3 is TGTGCCAGCAGTTTACCCGGGGTGAACACTGAAGCTTTCTTT. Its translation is CASSLPGVNTEAFF. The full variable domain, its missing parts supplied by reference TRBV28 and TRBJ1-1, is DVKVTQSSRYLVKRTGEKVFLECVQDMDHENMFWYRQDPGLGLRLIYFSYDVKMKEKGDIPEGYSVSREKKERFSLILESASTNQTSMYLCASSLPGVNTEAFFGQGTRLTVV.